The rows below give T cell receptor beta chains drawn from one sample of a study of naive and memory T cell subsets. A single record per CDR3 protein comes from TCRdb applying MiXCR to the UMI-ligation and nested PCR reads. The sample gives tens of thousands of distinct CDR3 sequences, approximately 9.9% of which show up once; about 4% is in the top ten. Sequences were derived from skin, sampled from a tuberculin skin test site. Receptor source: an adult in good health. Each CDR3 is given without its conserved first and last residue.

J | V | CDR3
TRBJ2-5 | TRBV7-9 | ASKDRFQETQY
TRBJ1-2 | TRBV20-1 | SARRQGIYGDT
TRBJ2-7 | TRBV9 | ASSVAGTGGNEQY
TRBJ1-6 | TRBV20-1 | SARAGQGGNSPLH
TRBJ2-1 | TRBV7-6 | ASSQSNEQF
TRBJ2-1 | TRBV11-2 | ASSRGLADYNEQF
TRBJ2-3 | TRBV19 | ANSRLTPGQVTDTQY
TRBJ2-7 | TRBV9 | ASSVDTGQIYHEQY
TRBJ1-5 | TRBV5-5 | ASSAHDQPQH
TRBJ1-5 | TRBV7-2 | ASSPGTVVNQPQH
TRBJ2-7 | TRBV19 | ASSIQSAGVGEQY
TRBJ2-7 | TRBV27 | ASSSIGHPYEQY
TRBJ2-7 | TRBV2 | ASSEEAGGCYEQY